This T cell receptor beta chain is from a study of shared clonotypes between healthy human individuals. A note on this clone: Antigen specificity is unknown.

Findings and limits, study-wide: Expectations were that clonotype sharing among donors would be affected by sequencing depth.

Each donor was a Caucasian adult residing in Nashville, Tennessee. CDR1 and CDR2 from the germline V gene are SGHVS and FNYEAQ. The CDR3 length is 14 residues. V shed 3 bases and J shed 1 base, with 6 bases lying between them. When replicate PCRs were run on unsorted PBMC, they used around 0.3 ug DNA, 30,000 to 35,000 T cell genomes. Original analysis: Filtering differed because ImmunoSEQ produced junction-only sequences that carried no quality scores. Profiled with immunoSEQ multiplex PCR; TCRdb holds only in-frame clones, not every one. The DNA gave D and trimming, while V, J and clone size come from that table. The profile shows 550,000 to 600,000 clones, 70% to 80% of them singletons.

The source material was PBMCs. The TCR was taken from a woman aged 40 to 49 in good health. Some clones in this sample may be carry-over from other donors' samples. The rearrangement links TRBV7-6 to TRBJ2-2; no firm D call. The CDR3 sequence: CASSFAGNTGELFF. CDR3 sequence (DNA): TGTGCCAGCAGCTTTGCAGGGAACACCGGGGAGCTGTTTTTT.